This note documents a single T cell receptor (beta chain) sequence. Generated by immunoSEQ multiplex PCR, the TCRdb table keeps only in-frame clones and is missing some. The sample lists about 140,000 clones; approximately 92% were seen once. The sample originates from a study of control samples from healthy donors and cancer patients. The material sequenced was blood. This sequence originates from a man aged 25 to 45 in good health.

Here the CDR3 DNA reads TGTGCCAGCAGTCACAGGGGGCTAACTGAAGCTTTCTTT. It codes for CASSHRGLTEAFF. The chain joins TRBV28 to TRBJ1-1; TRBD1 matches 9 bases. V shed 5 bases, J shed 5 bases, and the junction held 3 bases outside the gene matches. The CDR3 is made up of 13 amino acids. CDR1 MDHEN and CDR2 SYDVKM come from the germline V gene.